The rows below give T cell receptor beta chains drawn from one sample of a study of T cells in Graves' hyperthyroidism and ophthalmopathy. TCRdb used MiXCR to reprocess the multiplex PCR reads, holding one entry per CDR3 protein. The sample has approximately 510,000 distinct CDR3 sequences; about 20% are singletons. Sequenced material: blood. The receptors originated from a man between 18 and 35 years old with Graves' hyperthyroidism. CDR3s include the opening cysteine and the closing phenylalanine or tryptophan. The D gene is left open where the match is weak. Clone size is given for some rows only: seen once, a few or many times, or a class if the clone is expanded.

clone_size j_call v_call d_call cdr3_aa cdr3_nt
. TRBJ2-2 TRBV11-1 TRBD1 CASSYQGALDTGELFF TGTGCCAGCAGCTATCAGGGGGCGCTGGACACCGGGGAGCTGTTTTTT
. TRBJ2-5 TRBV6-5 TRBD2 CASSYQLIAGNQETQYF TGTGCCAGCAGTTATCAATTAATAGCGGGAAACCAAGAGACCCAGTACTTC
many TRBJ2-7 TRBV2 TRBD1 CASSGSGTGGYEQYF TGTGCCAGCAGCGGTTCCGGGACAGGGGGTTACGAGCAGTACTTC
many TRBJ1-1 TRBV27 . CASRYRKVTEAFF TGTGCCAGCAGGTACCGCAAAGTGACTGAAGCTTTCTTT
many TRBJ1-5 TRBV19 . CASTFGWGGNQPQHF TGTGCCAGTACCTTCGGATGGGGAGGCAATCAGCCCCAGCATTTT
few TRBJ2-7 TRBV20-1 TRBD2 CSARGSGRSEQYF TGCAGTGCTAGAGGGAGCGGGAGGTCCGAGCAGTACTTC
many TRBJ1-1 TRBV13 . CASSMGRLLGEAFF TGTGCCAGCAGCATGGGACGGCTTTTGGGCGAAGCTTTCTTT
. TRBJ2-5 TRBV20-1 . CSASPTAQETQYF TGCAGTGCTAGTCCCACGGCTCAAGAGACCCAGTACTTC
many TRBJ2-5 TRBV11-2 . CASSLEPLLQETQYF TGTGCCAGCAGCTTAGAGCCGCTACTCCAAGAGACCCAGTACTTC
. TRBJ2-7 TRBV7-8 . CASTPGISYEQYF TGTGCCAGCACCCCAGGCATCTCCTACGAGCAGTACTTC
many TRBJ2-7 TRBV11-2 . CASSPSKTQTRHSYEQYF TGTGCCAGCAGTCCCTCCAAGACCCAGACAAGGCACTCCTACGAGCAGTACTTC
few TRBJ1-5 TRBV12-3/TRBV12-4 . CASSPQNRGRAQPQHF TGTGCCAGCAGTCCCCAGAACCGGGGTCGGGCTCAGCCCCAGCATTTT
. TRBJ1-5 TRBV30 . CAWSVASGGYQPQHF TGTGCCTGGAGTGTAGCTAGCGGGGGGTATCAGCCCCAGCATTTT
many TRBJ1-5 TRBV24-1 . CATSDSGGAGNQPQHF TGTGCCACCAGTGACTCCGGAGGGGCTGGCAATCAGCCCCAGCATTTT
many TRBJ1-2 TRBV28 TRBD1 CASRAGGTGDYGYTF TGTGCCAGCAGAGCAGGGGGCACAGGGGACTATGGCTACACCTTC
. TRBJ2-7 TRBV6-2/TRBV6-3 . CASSPLWREGSYEQYF TGTGCCAGCAGCCCCCTATGGCGGGAAGGATCTTACGAGCAGTACTTC
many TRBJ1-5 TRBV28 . CASSPITGFPNQPQHF TGTGCCAGCAGTCCAATAACAGGGTTTCCCAATCAGCCCCAGCATTTT
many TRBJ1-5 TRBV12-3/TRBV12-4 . CASSREGNQPQHF TGCGCCAGCAGCAGGGAGGGCAATCAGCCCCAGCATTTT
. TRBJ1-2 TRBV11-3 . CASSYLQRGYTF TGTGCCAGCAGCTACTTACAGCGTGGCTACACCTTC
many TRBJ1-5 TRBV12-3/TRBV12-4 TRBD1 CASSYTGVGNQPQHF TGTGCCAGCAGCTATACAGGGGTTGGCAATCAGCCCCAGCATTTT
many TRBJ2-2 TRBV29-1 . CSVRGQTGELFF TGCAGCGTTAGAGGACAAACCGGGGAGCTGTTTTTT
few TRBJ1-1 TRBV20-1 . CSARAPMNTEAFF TGCAGTGCTAGGGCACCCATGAACACTGAAGCTTTCTTT
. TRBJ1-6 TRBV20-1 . CSARVRESSPLHF TGCAGTGCTAGAGTCAGGGAAAGTTCACCCCTCCACTTT
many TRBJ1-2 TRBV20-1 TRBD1 CSASHDRQGFNYGYTF TGCAGTGCTTCTCACGACCGACAGGGCTTCAACTATGGCTACACCTTC
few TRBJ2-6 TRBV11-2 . CASSSGPVSGANVLTF TGTGCCAGCAGCTCTGGGCCAGTCTCTGGGGCCAACGTCCTGACTTTC
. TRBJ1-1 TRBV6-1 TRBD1 CASRKTGAPDTEAFF TGTGCCAGCAGGAAGACAGGGGCCCCGGACACTGAAGCTTTCTTT
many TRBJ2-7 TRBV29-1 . CSVERNYEQYF TGCAGCGTTGAACGCAACTACGAGCAGTACTTC
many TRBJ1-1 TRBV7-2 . CASSLITYTEAFF TGTGCCAGCAGCTTAATAACCTACACTGAAGCTTTCTTT
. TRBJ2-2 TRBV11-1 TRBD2 CASSLGTSGETGELFF TGTGCCAGCAGCCTAGGGACTAGCGGAGAAACCGGGGAGCTGTTTTTT
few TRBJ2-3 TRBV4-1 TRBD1 CASSQDGTASTQYF TGCGCCAGCAGCCAAGATGGGACAGCGAGCACGCAGTATTTT
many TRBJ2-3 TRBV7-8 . CASSLGASTDTQYF TGTGCCAGCAGCTTAGGTGCGAGCACAGATACGCAGTATTTT
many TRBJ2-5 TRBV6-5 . CASSYNGGGETQYF TGTGCCAGCAGTTACAATGGTGGGGGAGAGACCCAGTACTTC
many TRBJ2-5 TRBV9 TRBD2 CASSASTSGGWETQYF TGTGCCAGCAGCGCGTCGACTAGCGGGGGTTGGGAGACCCAGTACTTC
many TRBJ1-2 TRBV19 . CASSPSGLGYGYTF TGTGCCAGTAGTCCCTCAGGGCTGGGGTATGGCTACACCTTC
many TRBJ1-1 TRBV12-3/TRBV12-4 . CASSFLSGAEAFF TGTGCCAGCAGTTTTTTAAGTGGTGCCGAAGCTTTCTTT
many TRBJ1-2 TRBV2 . CATRGGEVGYDGYTF TGTGCCACCCGGGGGGGAGAGGTTGGCTATGATGGCTACACCTTC
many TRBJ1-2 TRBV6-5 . CASSYSTQGYGYTF TGTGCCAGCAGTTACTCGACACAGGGCTATGGCTACACCTTC
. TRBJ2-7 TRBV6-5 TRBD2 CASSSRAGGLSEQYF TGTGCCAGCAGTTCGAGGGCGGGGGGCCTCTCCGAGCAGTACTTC
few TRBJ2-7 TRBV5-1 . CASSGAWTVYSLGFYEQYF TGCGCCAGCAGCGGAGCCTGGACAGTTTACTCCCTCGGCTTCTACGAGCAGTACTTC
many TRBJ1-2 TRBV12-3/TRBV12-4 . CASSLALSGYTF TGTGCCAGCAGTTTAGCGCTGTCGGGCTACACCTTC
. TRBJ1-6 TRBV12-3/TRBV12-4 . CASRRGRNSPLHF TGTGCCAGCAGGCGGGGGAGAAATTCACCCCTCCACTTT
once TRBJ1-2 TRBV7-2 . CASSLELGITGYTF TGTGCCAGCAGCTTAGAGTTAGGTATCACTGGCTACACCTTC
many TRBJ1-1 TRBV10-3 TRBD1 CAISEPSGQGWEAFF TGTGCCATCAGTGAGCCCTCCGGACAGGGGTGGGAAGCTTTCTTT
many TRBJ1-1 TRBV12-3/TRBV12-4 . CASSLATGSGATEAFF TGTGCCAGCAGTTTAGCTACAGGGTCAGGAGCCACTGAAGCTTTCTTT
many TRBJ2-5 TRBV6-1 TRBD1 CASKRTGGLETQYF TGTGCCAGCAAACGGACAGGCGGTTTAGAGACCCAGTACTTC
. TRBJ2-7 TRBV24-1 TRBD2 CATSDRAGAIYEQYF TGTGCCACCAGTGATAGAGCGGGAGCCATCTACGAGCAGTACTTC
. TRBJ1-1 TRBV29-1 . CSVEDTTLWGTEAFF TGCAGCGTTGAAGATACGACACTGTGGGGCACTGAAGCTTTCTTT
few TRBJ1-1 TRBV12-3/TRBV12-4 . CASSFETGYEAFF TGTGCCAGCAGTTTCGAGACAGGCTATGAAGCTTTCTTT
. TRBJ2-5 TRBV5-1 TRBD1 CASSLTQGAWETQYF TGCGCCAGCAGCTTGACTCAGGGGGCTTGGGAGACCCAGTACTTC
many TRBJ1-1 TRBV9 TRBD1 CASSVEDRDGTEAFF TGTGCCAGCAGCGTAGAGGACAGGGACGGCACTGAAGCTTTCTTT